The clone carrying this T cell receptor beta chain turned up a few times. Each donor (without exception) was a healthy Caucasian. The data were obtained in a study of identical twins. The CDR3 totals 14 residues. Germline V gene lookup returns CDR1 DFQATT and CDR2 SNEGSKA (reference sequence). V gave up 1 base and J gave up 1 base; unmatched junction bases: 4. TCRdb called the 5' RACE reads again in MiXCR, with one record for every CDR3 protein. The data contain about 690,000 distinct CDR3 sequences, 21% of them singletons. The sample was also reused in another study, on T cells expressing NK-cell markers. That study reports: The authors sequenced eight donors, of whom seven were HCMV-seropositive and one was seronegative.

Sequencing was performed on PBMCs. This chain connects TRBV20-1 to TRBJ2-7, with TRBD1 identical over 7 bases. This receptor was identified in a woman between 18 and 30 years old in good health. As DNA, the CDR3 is TGCAGTGCTAGAGTAAAGACAGGGTCCTACGAGCAGTACTTC. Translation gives CSARVKTGSYEQYF.